This T cell receptor beta chain was retrieved from a study of vaccination effects on CD4 cells after COVID-19. This CDR3 is built from 15 residues. With 3 bases removed from V and 4 bases from J, the gap between germline ends came to 12 bases. Germline CDR1 reads SGHVS; CDR2 reads FNYEAQ. Using immunoSEQ multiplex PCR, the repertoire was profiled, and TCRdb retains in-frame clones only, with some absent. The sample contains about 70,000 clones, roughly 73% of which appear only once. As concerns this clone: Its antigen is as yet unknown.

Peptide-pool stimulation followed by sequencing identified expanded antigen-specific CD4+ clonotypes in the ViraFEST assay. The culture ran for roughly ten days before CD4+ T cells were isolated. Between March and December 2020, the person had a SARS-CoV-2 infection that PCR confirmed. Wells of around 2 million PBMC each were grown with around 10 IU/ml IL-2 and approximately 9.6 ug/ml peptides. This sequence originates from a human donor who had a prior SARS-CoV-2 infection. This rearrangement joins TRBV7-6 to TRBJ2-2; D not certain. The sample consisted of CD4+ T cells from PBMCs cultured with HIV peptides, taken before COVID-19 vaccination. Subset in this sample: HIV-1 Nef peptide pool negative control/reference culture. DNA of the CDR3: TGTGCCAGCAGCTTCCTCGGAGAGGCCACCGGGGAGCTGTTTTTT. Its translation is CASSFLGEATGELFF.